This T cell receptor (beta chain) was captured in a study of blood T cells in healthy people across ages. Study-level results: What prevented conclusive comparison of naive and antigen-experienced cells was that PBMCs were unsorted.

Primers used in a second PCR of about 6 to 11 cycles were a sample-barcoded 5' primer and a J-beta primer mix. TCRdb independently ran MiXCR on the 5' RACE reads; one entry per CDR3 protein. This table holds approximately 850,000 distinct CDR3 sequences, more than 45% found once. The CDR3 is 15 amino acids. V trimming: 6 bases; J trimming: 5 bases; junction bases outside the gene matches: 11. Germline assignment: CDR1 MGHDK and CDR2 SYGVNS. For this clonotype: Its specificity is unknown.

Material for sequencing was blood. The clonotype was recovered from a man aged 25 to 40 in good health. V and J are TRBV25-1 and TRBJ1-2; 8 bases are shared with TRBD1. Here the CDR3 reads CASSHDRGFRYGYTF. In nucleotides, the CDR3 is TGTGCCAGCAGCCACGACAGGGGCTTTCGGTATGGCTACACCTTC.